This is a list of T cell receptor beta chains from one sample in a study of blood T cell repertoires in COVID-19. Data came from immunoSEQ multiplex PCR; TCRdb stores just in-frame clones and leaves some out. Of some 220,000 clones in the sample, 85% were seen once. The sample was peripheral blood. The receptors come from a middle-aged man with COVID-19, enrolled during active disease. CDR3s include the opening cysteine and the closing phenylalanine or tryptophan. Fields, in order: clone size, J gene, CDR3 length, D gene, V gene, CDR3 protein, CDR3 DNA. The D gene is left open where the match is weak. The size of a clone is reported for some rows only, either as once, few or many, or as a class for expanded clones.

clone_size: .; j_call: TRBJ1-5; cdr3_length: 17; d_call: .; v_call: TRBV11-3; cdr3_aa: CASSLGGGTYSNQPQHF; cdr3_nt: TGTGCCAGCAGCTTAGGTGGCGGGACTTATAGCAATCAGCCCCAGCATTTT
clone_size: .; j_call: TRBJ2-7; cdr3_length: 13; d_call: .; v_call: TRBV5-1; cdr3_aa: CASSPPVLGEQYF; cdr3_nt: TGCGCCAGCTCTCCCCCGGTTCTCGGCGAGCAGTACTTC
clone_size: .; j_call: TRBJ2-7; cdr3_length: 15; d_call: TRBD2; v_call: TRBV7-3; cdr3_aa: CASSSRGDPLDEQYF; cdr3_nt: TGTGCCAGCAGCTCCCGGGGGGACCCTCTGGACGAGCAGTACTTC
clone_size: .; j_call: TRBJ2-4; cdr3_length: 14; d_call: TRBD1; v_call: TRBV2; cdr3_aa: CASTQRDSWGIQYF; cdr3_nt: TGTGCCAGCACTCAAAGGGACAGTTGGGGCATTCAGTACTTC
clone_size: .; j_call: TRBJ2-7; cdr3_length: 15; d_call: .; v_call: TRBV10-2; cdr3_aa: CASSADLGDSYEQYF; cdr3_nt: TGCGCCAGCAGTGCCGACCTAGGGGACTCCTACGAGCAGTACTTC
clone_size: .; j_call: TRBJ2-5; cdr3_length: 15; d_call: TRBD2; v_call: TRBV6-5; cdr3_aa: CAGGTSGGGQETQYF; cdr3_nt: TGTGCCGGGGGGACTAGCGGAGGGGGCCAAGAGACCCAGTACTTC
clone_size: .; j_call: TRBJ1-2; cdr3_length: 14; d_call: TRBD1; v_call: TRBV7-8; cdr3_aa: CASSRQGGIYGYTF; cdr3_nt: TGTGCCAGCAGCCGACAGGGAGGGATCTATGGCTACACCTTC
clone_size: .; j_call: TRBJ1-1; cdr3_length: 16; d_call: TRBD1; v_call: TRBV5-1; cdr3_aa: CASSFSQQGWNTEAFF; cdr3_nt: TGCGCCAGCAGCTTCTCTCAACAGGGGTGGAACACTGAAGCTTTCTTT
clone_size: .; j_call: TRBJ2-3; cdr3_length: 19; d_call: TRBD2; v_call: TRBV4-2; cdr3_aa: CASSHLFHLAGQSTDTQYF; cdr3_nt: TGTGCCAGCAGCCACCTGTTCCATCTAGCGGGACAGAGCACAGATACGCAGTATTTT
clone_size: .; j_call: TRBJ2-1; cdr3_length: 12; d_call: .; v_call: TRBV20-1; cdr3_aa: CSASDAANEQFF; cdr3_nt: TGCAGTGCTAGTGACGCGGCGAATGAGCAGTTCTTC
clone_size: .; j_call: TRBJ1-5; cdr3_length: 14; d_call: .; v_call: TRBV10-2; cdr3_aa: CASSEIGANQPQHF; cdr3_nt: TGCGCCAGCAGTGAGATAGGAGCCAATCAGCCCCAGCATTTT
clone_size: .; j_call: TRBJ2-3; cdr3_length: 15; d_call: .; v_call: TRBV7-7; cdr3_aa: CASSLGGRGTDTQYF; cdr3_nt: TGTGCTAGCAGCTTAGGGGGGCGCGGTACAGATACGCAGTATTTT
clone_size: .; j_call: TRBJ1-1; cdr3_length: 14; d_call: .; v_call: TRBV30; cdr3_aa: CAWSVLGRDTEAFF; cdr3_nt: TGTGCCTGGAGTGTACTTGGCAGGGACACTGAAGCTTTCTTT
clone_size: .; j_call: TRBJ1-4; cdr3_length: 15; d_call: TRBD1; v_call: TRBV6-5; cdr3_aa: CASSYGTAQAGKLFF; cdr3_nt: TGTGCCAGCAGTTACGGGACAGCCCAAGCGGGAAAACTGTTTTTT
clone_size: .; j_call: TRBJ2-1; cdr3_length: 10; d_call: .; v_call: TRBV20-1; cdr3_aa: CSARTVEQFF; cdr3_nt: TGCAGTGCTAGAACAGTGGAGCAGTTCTTC
clone_size: .; j_call: TRBJ2-1; cdr3_length: 15; d_call: TRBD2; v_call: TRBV9; cdr3_aa: CASSPSGGVRNEQFF; cdr3_nt: TGTGCCAGCAGCCCTAGCGGGGGGGTCCGAAATGAGCAGTTCTTC
clone_size: .; j_call: TRBJ1-1; cdr3_length: 15; d_call: .; v_call: TRBV3-1/TRBV3-2; cdr3_aa: CASSRREGSLAEAFF; cdr3_nt: TGTGCCAGCAGCCGCCGGGAAGGGAGTCTCGCTGAAGCTTTCTTT
clone_size: .; j_call: TRBJ1-2; cdr3_length: 13; d_call: TRBD1; v_call: TRBV12-3/TRBV12-4; cdr3_aa: CASSYSNRGDYTF; cdr3_nt: TGTGCCAGCAGCTACTCGAACAGGGGAGACTACACCTTC
clone_size: few; j_call: TRBJ2-2; cdr3_length: 13; d_call: .; v_call: TRBV11-3; cdr3_aa: CASSRGATGELFF; cdr3_nt: TGTGCCAGCAGCCGCGGAGCCACCGGGGAGCTGTTTTTT
clone_size: .; j_call: TRBJ1-6; cdr3_length: 15; d_call: .; v_call: TRBV18; cdr3_aa: CASSQDSLTNSPLHF; cdr3_nt: TGTGCCAGCTCCCAAGACTCCCTTACTAATTCACCCCTCCACTTT
clone_size: .; j_call: TRBJ1-5; cdr3_length: 14; d_call: .; v_call: TRBV25-1; cdr3_aa: CASSEQGRGQPQHF; cdr3_nt: TGTGCCAGCAGTGAACAAGGCAGAGGCCAGCCCCAGCATTTT
clone_size: .; j_call: TRBJ1-5; cdr3_length: 15; d_call: TRBD1; v_call: TRBV18; cdr3_aa: CASSPGQGRGQPQHF; cdr3_nt: TGTGCCAGCTCACCGGGACAGGGCAGGGGACAGCCCCAGCATTTT
clone_size: few; j_call: TRBJ1-1; cdr3_length: 13; d_call: .; v_call: TRBV3-1/TRBV3-2; cdr3_aa: CASSHRERTEAFF; cdr3_nt: TGTGCCAGCAGCCACCGGGAGCGCACTGAAGCTTTCTTT
clone_size: once; j_call: TRBJ2-1; cdr3_length: 16; d_call: .; v_call: TRBV4-1; cdr3_aa: CASSTPSGGTYNEQFF; cdr3_nt: TGCGCCAGCAGCACACCCTCGGGGGGCACCTACAATGAGCAGTTCTTC
clone_size: .; j_call: TRBJ2-1; cdr3_length: 14; d_call: TRBD2; v_call: TRBV7-2; cdr3_aa: CASSISGTRSEQFF; cdr3_nt: TGTGCCAGCAGCATATCCGGGACTAGAAGTGAGCAGTTCTTC
clone_size: .; j_call: TRBJ1-3; cdr3_length: 19; d_call: .; v_call: TRBV9; cdr3_aa: CASSGSSSEAGPIKQTIYF; cdr3_nt: TGTGCCAGCAGCGGAAGTAGTAGTGAGGCGGGACCGATTAAGCAGACCATATATTTT
clone_size: .; j_call: TRBJ2-7; cdr3_length: 13; d_call: .; v_call: TRBV10-3; cdr3_aa: CATRTPSSYEQYF; cdr3_nt: TGTGCCACCAGGACCCCTAGCTCCTACGAGCAGTACTTC
clone_size: .; j_call: TRBJ2-1; cdr3_length: 16; d_call: .; v_call: TRBV14; cdr3_aa: CASSQGRSRLYNEQFF; cdr3_nt: TGTGCCAGCAGCCAAGGCAGGTCCCGTCTATACAATGAGCAGTTCTTC
clone_size: .; j_call: TRBJ2-1; cdr3_length: 21; d_call: TRBD2; v_call: TRBV4-2; cdr3_aa: CASSQELSSGGLWSSYNEQFF; cdr3_nt: TGTGCCAGCAGCCAAGAACTTTCAAGCGGGGGGCTATGGAGCTCCTACAATGAGCAGTTCTTC
clone_size: .; j_call: TRBJ2-7; cdr3_length: 12; d_call: TRBD2; v_call: TRBV12-3/TRBV12-4; cdr3_aa: CASRGVSYEQYF; cdr3_nt: TGTGCCAGCCGGGGGGTGAGCTACGAGCAGTACTTC
clone_size: .; j_call: TRBJ2-7; cdr3_length: 14; d_call: .; v_call: TRBV25-1; cdr3_aa: CASSGSGLFYEQYF; cdr3_nt: TGTGCCAGCTCGGGGAGCGGGTTATTCTACGAGCAGTACTTC
clone_size: once; j_call: TRBJ2-1; cdr3_length: 15; d_call: .; v_call: TRBV4-3; cdr3_aa: CASSQGLSPYNEQFF; cdr3_nt: TGCGCCAGCAGCCAAGGACTCTCCCCCTACAATGAGCAGTTCTTC
clone_size: few; j_call: TRBJ2-7; cdr3_length: 13; d_call: TRBD1; v_call: TRBV20-1; cdr3_aa: CSASTGVRYEQYF; cdr3_nt: TGCAGTGCTAGTACAGGGGTGCGCTACGAGCAGTACTTC
clone_size: .; j_call: TRBJ1-5; cdr3_length: 14; d_call: .; v_call: TRBV27; cdr3_aa: CASRGADQGQPQHF; cdr3_nt: TGTGCCAGCCGTGGGGCGGATCAGGGTCAGCCCCAGCATTTT
clone_size: .; j_call: TRBJ1-5; cdr3_length: 14; d_call: TRBD1; v_call: TRBV7-8; cdr3_aa: CASSLTGDNQPQHF; cdr3_nt: TGTGCCAGCAGCTTAACAGGGGACAATCAGCCCCAGCATTTT
clone_size: .; j_call: TRBJ2-7; cdr3_length: 15; d_call: .; v_call: TRBV9; cdr3_aa: CASSVVPRGAYEQYF; cdr3_nt: TGTGCCAGCAGCGTAGTCCCCAGGGGGGCGTACGAGCAGTACTTC
clone_size: .; j_call: TRBJ2-1; cdr3_length: 15; d_call: TRBD2; v_call: TRBV7-3; cdr3_aa: CASSLTSGGYNEQFF; cdr3_nt: TGTGCCAGCAGCCTGACTAGCGGGGGTTACAATGAGCAGTTCTTC
clone_size: .; j_call: TRBJ1-2; cdr3_length: 13; d_call: .; v_call: TRBV28; cdr3_aa: CASSLVGSYGYTF; cdr3_nt: TGTGCCAGCAGTTTGGTCGGGTCCTATGGCTACACCTTC
clone_size: .; j_call: TRBJ2-3; cdr3_length: 13; d_call: TRBD2; v_call: TRBV2; cdr3_aa: CASRASGPDTQYF; cdr3_nt: TGTGCCAGCAGAGCTAGCGGCCCAGATACGCAGTATTTT
clone_size: few; j_call: TRBJ1-4; cdr3_length: 15; d_call: .; v_call: TRBV7-9; cdr3_aa: CASSDEGGIMKKLFF; cdr3_nt: TGTGCCAGCAGCGACGAAGGCGGAATAATGAAAAAACTGTTTTTT
clone_size: .; j_call: TRBJ2-5; cdr3_length: 14; d_call: TRBD2; v_call: TRBV2; cdr3_aa: CASSVSGGLETQYF; cdr3_nt: TGTGCCAGCAGTGTAAGCGGGGGGCTGGAGACCCAGTACTTC
clone_size: .; j_call: TRBJ1-2; cdr3_length: 14; d_call: TRBD1; v_call: TRBV7-9; cdr3_aa: CASSRVDRGYGYTF; cdr3_nt: TGTGCCAGCAGCCGAGTTGACAGGGGATATGGCTACACCTTC
clone_size: .; j_call: TRBJ2-5; cdr3_length: 15; d_call: .; v_call: TRBV5-1; cdr3_aa: CASSIGGLGQETQYF; cdr3_nt: TGCGCCAGCAGCATAGGGGGTTTAGGGCAAGAGACCCAGTACTTC
clone_size: few; j_call: TRBJ2-3; cdr3_length: 16; d_call: .; v_call: TRBV6-5; cdr3_aa: CASSYLASGGTDTQYF; cdr3_nt: TGTGCCAGCAGTTATCTAGCCTCCGGGGGCACAGATACGCAGTATTTT
clone_size: .; j_call: TRBJ1-2; cdr3_length: 14; d_call: TRBD1; v_call: TRBV7-8; cdr3_aa: CASSLVAGGWGYTF; cdr3_nt: TGTGCCAGCAGCTTAGTAGCAGGGGGCTGGGGCTACACCTTC
clone_size: .; j_call: TRBJ2-7; cdr3_length: 13; d_call: .; v_call: TRBV30; cdr3_aa: CAYRGPTSYEQYF; cdr3_nt: TGTGCCTACCGAGGGCCGACCTCCTACGAGCAGTACTTC
clone_size: few; j_call: TRBJ1-1; cdr3_length: 15; d_call: .; v_call: TRBV10-2; cdr3_aa: CASKSWGQPNTEAFF; cdr3_nt: TGCGCCAGCAAGTCCTGGGGACAACCGAACACTGAAGCTTTCTTT
clone_size: .; j_call: TRBJ2-7; cdr3_length: 14; d_call: TRBD2; v_call: TRBV18; cdr3_aa: CASSRAGGRHEQYF; cdr3_nt: TGTGCCAGCTCACGGGCGGGGGGGCGACACGAGCAGTACTTC
clone_size: .; j_call: TRBJ1-1; cdr3_length: 17; d_call: TRBD1; v_call: TRBV19; cdr3_aa: CASGDDRETLGRTEAFF; cdr3_nt: TGTGCCAGTGGAGACGACAGGGAGACCCTTGGCCGCACTGAAGCTTTCTTT
clone_size: .; j_call: TRBJ2-1; cdr3_length: 17; d_call: .; v_call: TRBV19; cdr3_aa: CASSPSVPRSSYNEQFF; cdr3_nt: TGTGCCAGTAGTCCCTCGGTACCCCGAAGCTCCTACAATGAGCAGTTCTTC
clone_size: .; j_call: TRBJ2-5; cdr3_length: 14; d_call: TRBD1; v_call: TRBV2; cdr3_aa: CASSDTGVQETQYF; cdr3_nt: TGTGCCAGCAGTGACACAGGGGTCCAAGAGACCCAGTACTTC
clone_size: .; j_call: TRBJ2-7; cdr3_length: 14; d_call: .; v_call: TRBV25-1; cdr3_aa: CASSEWYNSYEQYF; cdr3_nt: TGTGCCAGCAGTGAATGGTACAACTCCTACGAGCAGTACTTC
clone_size: once; j_call: TRBJ1-1; cdr3_length: 16; d_call: .; v_call: TRBV18; cdr3_aa: CASSPAGGIAQTEAFF; cdr3_nt: TGTGCCAGCTCCCCAGCGGGGGGGATAGCGCAGACTGAAGCTTTCTTT
clone_size: .; j_call: TRBJ2-7; cdr3_length: 16; d_call: .; v_call: TRBV21-1; cdr3_aa: CASSNDPRDRVYEQYF; cdr3_nt: TGTGCCAGCAGCAACGACCCCCGAGACAGGGTGTACGAGCAGTACTTC
clone_size: .; j_call: TRBJ1-4; cdr3_length: 14; d_call: TRBD1; v_call: TRBV7-9; cdr3_aa: CASSPTGGEEKLFF; cdr3_nt: TGTGCCAGCAGTCCGACAGGGGGCGAAGAAAAACTGTTTTTT